This TCR beta chain was captured by sequencing in a study of blood T cell repertoires in COVID-19. Study-level information: Sources were T cells, B-cell-depleted T cells, or PBMCs; the material itself was cDNA or gDNA.

Only in-frame clones appear in the TCRdb table, and some are missing; sequencing was by immunoSEQ multiplex PCR. The table has about 300,000 clones, approximately 92% seen once. Sequenced sample: peripheral blood. The TCR originated in a woman under 40 with COVID-19, enrolled during active disease.

The CDR3 reads CASSPRTGDGYTF. The CDR3 region has the DNA TGTGCCAGCAGTCCCCGGACAGGGGATGGCTACACCTTC. The J gene is TRBJ1-2, the V gene TRBV12-3 or TRBV12-4; TRBD1 matches 9 bases. The junction had 4 bases not matched to a gene; V was cut back by 5 bases and J by 6 bases. This CDR3 has 13 amino acids.